This passage covers 26 T cell receptor beta chains from one sample sequenced in a study of radiotherapy plus CTLA-4 blockade in lung cancer. The table came from immunoSEQ multiplex PCR; TCRdb's copy has only in-frame clones and leaves some out. The sample holds about 59,000 clones, 72% seen once. The sample in question was peripheral blood, obtained from a patient treated with radiotherapy plus ipilimumab. The receptors stem from a human donor with non-small cell lung cancer whose response to radiotherapy plus ipilimumab could not be evaluated.

The V and J genes are TRBV19 and TRBJ2-3; 9 bases match TRBD1. CDR1 and CDR2 (germline): LNHDA, SQIVND (reference sequence). The CDR3 is made up of 19 amino acids. The V segment lost 0 bases and the J segment 3 bases; nucleotides outside the gene matches: 13. The CDR3 here is CASSIDPVLGTGKTDTQYF. The CDR3 DNA is TGTGCCAGTAGTATAGATCCAGTCCTCGGGACAGGGAAAACAGATACGCAGTATTTT.

The chain carries TRBV18 and TRBJ2-3; 13 bases are shared with TRBD2. Trimming removed 2 bases from V and 3 bases from J; junction bases left unmatched: 2. The CDR3 contains 16 residues. Germline V gene lookup returns CDR1 KGHSH and CDR2 LQKENI. This chain's CDR3 is CASSPMGLAGTDTQYF. CDR3 DNA: TGTGCCAGCTCACCAATGGGACTAGCGGGAACAGATACGCAGTATTTT.

The V gene is TRBV5-1, the J gene TRBJ1-4; TRBD1 matches at 7 bases. V was clipped by 0 bases and J by 1 base; unmatched bases: 3. In germline, CDR1 is SGHRS, CDR2 YFSETQ. There are 16 residues in the CDR3. CDR3 bases: TGCGCCAGCAGCTTGGGACAGGGCGTAACTAATGAAAAACTGTTTTTT. This encodes CASSLGQGVTNEKLFF.

This clone was counted between two and nine times. CDR3 coding DNA: TGTGCCAGCAGCGCGGACAGGGGGTCCATGAACACTGAAGCTTTCTTT. It encodes CASSADRGSMNTEAFF. This sequence joins TRBV9 and TRBJ1-1; 10 bases align to TRBD1. This CDR3 has 16 residues. The ends lost 3 bases at V and 0 bases at J; junction bases unmatched: 5. From germline, CDR1 is SGDLS and CDR2 YYNGEE.

The chain joins TRBV29-1 to TRBJ2-2, with D uncertain. Germline V lookup: CDR1 SQVTM, CDR2 ANQGSEA. The CDR3 extends over 10 amino acids. Trimming removed 5 bases at V and 5 bases at J, with 3 bases between. The CDR3 spells CSVLTGELFF. CDR3 nucleotides: TGCAGCGTTCTAACCGGGGAGCTGTTTTTT.

The rearrangement links TRBV7-9 to TRBJ2-5; 9 bases line up with TRBD2. The DNA end is more similar to TRBJ2-7, so the J call may be wrong. Germline lookup yields CDR1 SEHNR and CDR2 FQNEAQ (reference sequence). The CDR3 sequence is 15 residues long. The CDR3 region is CASSLDLAGTYEQYF. The DNA of the CDR3 is TGTGCCAGCAGCTTAGATCTAGCGGGGACCTACGAGCAGTACTTC.

The rearrangement links TRBV11-2 to TRBJ2-1, with D maybe TRBD2 (6 bases). In germline, CDR1 is SGHAT, CDR2 FQNNGV. This CDR3 is 12 amino acids long. V was pared by 5 bases and J by 9 bases, with 11 bases between. CDR3 nucleotides: TGTGCCAGCAGCCCCGGGGGAGTTGAGCAGTTCTTC. Translated: CASSPGGVEQFF.

The V and J genes are TRBV2 and TRBJ2-3, with TRBD2 as a possible D gene (7 bases). Trimming removed 8 bases at V and 2 bases at J, with 17 bases between. Germline values: CDR1 SNHLY, CDR2 FYNNEI. This CDR3 contains 15 residues. The CDR3 region has the DNA TGTGCCAGCGAGCCCTTGGGGGGGCACACAGATACGCAGTATTTT. Translation: CASEPLGGHTDTQYF. Based on the CDR3 plus reference TRBV2 and TRBJ2-3, the full variable domain is EPEVTQTPSHQVTQMGQEVILRCVPISNHLYFYWYRQILGQKVEFLVSFYNNEISEKSEIFDDQFSVERPDGSNFTLKIRSTKLEDSAMYFCASEPLGGHTDTQYFGPGTRLTVL.

The chain combines TRBV5-4 with TRBJ1-1, with 7 bases lining up with TRBD1. Germline CDR1 SGHNT, CDR2 YYREEE (reference sequence). Losses at the gene ends were 4 bases for V and 3 bases for J; bases not matched to a gene: 6. This CDR3 is built from 14 residues. This CDR3 reads CASSLNRGDTEAFF. CDR3 sequence (DNA): TGTGCCAGCAGCCTCAACAGGGGAGACACTGAAGCTTTCTTT.

The chain recombines TRBV28 with TRBJ2-1; 11 nucleotides match TRBD1. Germline lookup yields CDR1 MDHEN and CDR2 SYDVKM. V shed 6 bases, J shed 2 bases, and the junction held 9 bases outside the gene matches. CDR3 size: 17 residues. The CDR3 nucleotides are TGTGCCAGCAGCGGCCGGGACAGGGGGGGAACCTACAATGAGCAGTTCTTC. Translating gives CASSGRDRGGTYNEQFF.

This clone was counted many times. The chain is built from TRBV21-1 and TRBJ1-1; TRBD1 is the table's D call, not checked against the DNA. TRBV21-1 counts as a pseudogene. The CDR3 length is 18 residues. Here the CDR3 reads CASSKGTGTGGLGTEAFF. CDR3 in DNA: TGTGCCAGCAGCAAAGGGACCGGGACAGGGGGATTGGGCACTGAAGCTTTCTTT.

The chain uses TRBV7-9 and TRBJ1-1, with D possibly TRBD1 on 6 matching bases. V gave up 0 bases and J gave up 6 bases, with 14 bases separating them. CDR1 and CDR2 (germline): SEHNR, FQNEAQ (reference sequence). The length of the CDR3 is 15 residues. The chain's CDR3 is CASSLAQGPFAEAFF. The DNA for the CDR3 is TGTGCCAGCAGCTTAGCTCAGGGGCCGTTCGCTGAAGCTTTCTTT. Drawing the rest from reference TRBV7-9 and TRBJ1-1, the complete variable domain is DTGVSQNPRHKITKRGQNVTFRCDPISEHNRLYWYRQTLGQGPEFLTYFQNEAQLEKSRLLSDRFSAERPKGSFSTLEIQRTEQGDSAMYLCASSLAQGPFAEAFFGQGTRLTVV.

The chain links TRBV18 to TRBJ1-2, with TRBD1 matching over 7 bases. The germline V gene has CDR1 KGHSH and CDR2 LQKENI. CDR3 length equals 13 residues. V lost 3 bases and J lost 3; bases outside the gene matches: 1. CDR3 bases: TGTGCCAGCTCACCCGGGACAGACTATGGCTACACCTTC. It specifies CASSPGTDYGYTF.

The chain uses TRBV2 and TRBJ1-6; no clear D gene. Germline CDR1 and CDR2: SNHLY and FYNNEI. V was shortened by 4 bases and J by 5 bases, with 15 bases between the two germline ends. The CDR3 has 16 residues. The CDR3 DNA reads as TGTGCCAGCAGTGTGGTGGGGAGTCTCAATAATTCACCCCTCCACTTT. Translation gives CASSVVGSLNNSPLHF.

V gene TRBV5-1 combines with J gene TRBJ2-7; no clear D. Germline V lookup: CDR1 SGHRS, CDR2 YFSETQ. Trimming pared 3 bases from V and 2 bases from J, leaving 3 bases between. The CDR3 runs 11 residues. The CDR3 loop is CASSSAYEQYF. In DNA form, the CDR3 reads TGCGCCAGCAGCTCGGCCTACGAGCAGTACTTC.

The gene calls are TRBV7-2 and TRBJ2-7; 8 bases are a match to TRBD2. With 5 bases clipped from V and 5 bases from J, the junction kept 2 bases outside the gene matches. The CDR3 sequence is 12 residues long. Per the germline V gene, CDR1 is SGHTA and CDR2 is FQGNSA. CDR3 amino acids: CASSRLANEQYF. The CDR3 bases are TGTGCCAGCAGCAGACTAGCGAACGAGCAGTACTTC.

This clone was picked up a small number of times. The chain combines TRBV6-4 with TRBJ1-2; tentatively, D is TRBD1 (5 bases). The CDR3 has 14 amino acids. V gave up 8 bases and J gave up 3 bases, with 16 bases separating them. Germline assignment: CDR1 MRHNA and CDR2 SNTAGT. CDR3 loop: CASGRQPDDYGYTF. CDR3 DNA: TGTGCCAGCGGCAGACAGCCTGACGACTATGGCTACACCTTC.

This clone turned up a few times. V usage is TRBV4-3 and J usage is TRBJ2-3; 10 nucleotides match TRBD2. Germline loops: CDR1 LGHNA, CDR2 YSLEER. J was trimmed by 4 bases and V by 0 bases; bases with no gene match: 7. The CDR3 extends over 17 amino acids. CDR3 bases: TGCGCCAGCAGCCAAGATCCCCCTAGCGGGGGTTCAGATACGCAGTATTTT. It yields the protein CASSQDPPSGGSDTQYF.

This sequence joins TRBV5-1 and TRBJ2-5; 7 positions match TRBD1. Germline CDR1 SGHRS, CDR2 YFSETQ. The CDR3 loop spans 14 amino acids. J gave up 5 bases and V 0 bases, and 4 bases lay outside the gene matches. The CDR3 DNA reads TGCGCCAGCAGCTTGGTAGGGGGCACGGAGACCCAGTACTTC. Translation: CASSLVGGTETQYF.

J is TRBJ2-3 and V is TRBV7-6, with 7 bases identical to TRBD2. The CDR3 is made up of 14 amino acids. V shed 0 bases, J shed 3 bases, and the junction held 0 bases outside the gene matches. Germline-derived CDR1 and CDR2 are SGHVS and FNYEAQ. The CDR3 is CASSLAGGTDTQYF. CDR3 nucleotide sequence: TGTGCCAGCAGCTTAGCGGGGGGGACAGATACGCAGTATTTT.

This clone was detected a few times. The gene calls are TRBV11-2 and TRBJ1-2; possible D gene TRBD1, 5 bases. Trimming stripped 5 bases from V and 8 bases from J, with 18 bases between. The CDR3 extends over 14 amino acids. Germline V gene data show CDR1 as SGHAT and CDR2 as FQNNGV. CDR3 in DNA: TGTGCCAGCAGCCCCCAGACCGGGGGTGGGGGCTACACCTTC. Translating it yields CASSPQTGGGGYTF.

V gene TRBV13 combines with J gene TRBJ2-3, with 14 bases lining up with TRBD2. This CDR3 has 15 amino acids. Germline V gene sequence: CDR1 PRHDT, CDR2 FYEKMQ (reference sequence). V lost 5 bases to trimming and J lost 5 bases; unmatched junction nucleotides: 3. This CDR3 is CASSRTSGGRDTQYF. The CDR3 nucleotides read TGTGCCAGCAGCCGGACTAGCGGGGGGCGAGATACGCAGTATTTT.

The CDR3 reads CSVWGHGLSYNEQFF. CDR3 bases: TGCAGCGTATGGGGTCACGGACTCTCCTACAATGAGCAGTTCTTC. J is TRBJ2-1 and V is TRBV29-1; TRBD2 might be the D (5 bases). The CDR3 contains 15 residues. The germline V gene encodes CDR1 SQVTM and CDR2 ANQGSEA. Trimming stripped 6 bases from V and 0 bases from J, with 15 bases between.

The chain employs TRBV5-1 and TRBJ2-2, with TRBD1 matching over 10 bases. The CDR3 is 17 residues long. J lost 6 bases, V lost 6 bases, and 14 bases had no gene match. Looked up from germline, CDR1 is SGHRS and CDR2 is YFSETQ. For the CDR3, the DNA is TGCGCCAGCACCTCTTCCGGGACAGGGGTTGAGGCCGGGGAGCTGTTTTTT. It codes for CASTSSGTGVEAGELFF.

The chain employs TRBV5-1 and TRBJ2-2; maybe TRBD1 (5 bases). Trimming shortened V by 0 bases and J by 1 base, and 7 bases separated the two germline ends. CDR3 length: 15 residues. Germline V CDR1 and CDR2: SGHRS, YFSETQ. The CDR3 DNA reads TGCGCCAGCAGCTTGGACACAGGGAACACCGGGGAGCTGTTTTTT. This translates into CASSLDTGNTGELFF.

For this clone: The same CDR3 also results from other DNA sequences found in this sample. V gene TRBV5-1 combines with J gene TRBJ2-3; maybe TRBD1 (6 bases). This CDR3 comprises 15 residues. V shed 0 bases and J shed 2 bases, with 10 bases lying between them. Germline assignment: CDR1 SGHRS and CDR2 YFSETQ. CDR3 nucleotides: TGCGCCAGCAGCTTGGTAGGACAGCCCACAGATACGCAGTATTTT. Residues: CASSLVGQPTDTQYF.